The 30 T cell receptor beta chains below all came from one sample that was sequenced in a study of T cell changes during pregnancy in multiple sclerosis. Sequencing was performed with immunoSEQ multiplex PCR; in TCRdb, only in-frame clones are kept and a portion is missing. The top ten hold over 1.5% of the sample, which has about 40,000 clones, about 94% seen once. Source: peripheral blood, taken in the third trimester of pregnancy. The receptors were sampled from a female donor with multiple sclerosis, enrolled in a pregnancy study.

The V gene is TRBV11-3, the J gene TRBJ2-3, with 12 bases lining up with TRBD2. Germline CDR1 is SGHNT and CDR2 is YENEEA. This CDR3 spans 17 amino acids. The V segment lost 5 bases and the J segment 0 bases; nucleotides outside the gene matches: 6. The CDR3 region has the DNA TGTGCCAGCAGCACCTCACTAGCGGGGGGTAGCACAGATACGCAGTATTTT. This sequence encodes CASSTSLAGGSTDTQYF.

The rearrangement uses TRBV9 and TRBJ2-2; 8 bases map to TRBD2. V lost 4 bases to trimming and J lost 7 bases; unmatched junction nucleotides: 9. The CDR3 loop spans 15 amino acids. Germline assignment: CDR1 SGDLS and CDR2 YYNGEE. CDR3 sequence (DNA): TGTGCCAGCAGCTCCAGCGGGGGTATTGACGGGGAGCTGTTTTTT. Translated, it gives CASSSSGGIDGELFF. Full variable domain (missing parts from reference TRBV9 and TRBJ2-2): DSGVTQTPKHLITATGQRVTLRCSPRSGDLSVYWYQQSLDQGLQFLIQYYNGEERAKGNILERFSAQQFPDLHSELNLSSLELGDSALYFCASSSSGGIDGELFFGEGSRLTVL.

The chain joins TRBV7-8 to TRBJ2-7; maybe TRBD2 (6 bases). CDR1 is SGHVS and CDR2 is FQNEAQ in the germline V gene. This CDR3 region has 15 residues. V gave up 0 bases and J gave up 1 base, with 10 bases separating them. CDR3 nucleotide sequence: TGTGCCAGCAGCTTAGCCGGGACTGGATCCTACGAGCAGTACTTC. Protein: CASSLAGTGSYEQYF.

A single count supports this clone. V and J are TRBV10-3 and TRBJ1-3, with 7 bases identical to TRBD1. CDR1 is ENHRY and CDR2 is SYGVKD in the germline V gene. The CDR3 has 16 residues. The J segment lost 3 bases and the V segment lost 2 bases, leaving 7 bases of the junction unmatched. In nucleotides, the CDR3 is TGTGCCATCAGTGAGACCACGCGGGACAGTGGAAACACCATATATTTT. Translating gives CAISETTRDSGNTIYF.

The J gene is TRBJ2-3, the V gene TRBV5-1; D not certain. CDR1 and CDR2 (germline): SGHRS, YFSETQ. The V end was cut by 0 bases, the J end by 2 bases, with 7 bases between. The CDR3 extends over 14 amino acids. The CDR3 DNA is TGCGCCAGCAGCTTGGCCAGCGACACAGATACGCAGTATTTT. Translated: CASSLASDTDTQYF.

The V and J genes are TRBV4-1 and TRBJ2-5; TRBD1 matches 7 bases. The CDR3 sequence is 15 residues long. Trimming cost V 1 base and J 0 bases; bases outside gene matches: 2. Germline CDR1 reads MGHRA; CDR2 reads YSYEKL. CDR3 nucleotide sequence: TGCGCCAGCAGCCAAGGCGACAGGGACCAAGAGACCCAGTACTTC. Translated: CASSQGDRDQETQYF.

This clone has just one count. The V and J genes are TRBV6-6 and TRBJ2-2; 10 bases map to TRBD2. Germline CDR1 and CDR2: MNHNY and SVGAGI (reference sequence). V was clipped by 0 bases and J by 7 bases; unmatched bases: 5. The CDR3 has 16 amino acids. Here the CDR3 reads CASSYSGSGGGGELFF. CDR3 bases: TGTGCCAGCAGTTACTCGGGGAGCGGGGGGGGCGGGGAGCTGTTTTTT.

The gene calls are TRBV6-5 and TRBJ2-7; possibly TRBD1 for D (6 bases). This CDR3 comprises 14 residues. Trimming pared 6 bases from V and 3 bases from J, leaving 15 bases between. Germline CDR1 and CDR2: MNHEY and SVGAGI. The CDR3 region has the DNA TGTGCCAGCAGAACTACGACAGGCGGCTACGAGCAGTACTTC. It yields the protein CASRTTTGGYEQYF.

The chain is built from TRBV5-5 and TRBJ2-5, with D tentatively TRBD2 (5 bases). CDR3 size: 14 residues. Per germline, CDR1 SGHKS and CDR2 YYEKEE (reference sequence). The V and J ends lost 4 bases and 5 bases respectively, with 15 bases between them. DNA of the CDR3: TGTGCCAGCAGCCGAGCGGCCCCCTCTGAGACCCAGTACTTC. This codes for CASSRAAPSETQYF.

This clone was seen just once. CDR3 residues: CATSGPQPGLSNEQFF. CDR3 nucleotides: TGTGCCACCAGCGGACCTCAGCCGGGACTCTCCAATGAGCAGTTCTTC. V gene TRBV15 combines with J gene TRBJ2-1, with D possibly being TRBD2 (6 bases). The germline V gene encodes CDR1 LNHNV and CDR2 YYDKDF (reference sequence). Trimming left V 5 bases short and J 6 bases short, with 20 bases between. The length of the CDR3 is 16 residues.

The V gene is TRBV2, the J gene TRBJ2-5; D unclear. This CDR3 is 14 amino acids long. The V end was cut by 1 base, the J end by 5 bases, with 11 bases between. Per germline, CDR1 SNHLY and CDR2 FYNNEI. CDR3 in amino acids: CASSEDEVRETQYF. The CDR3 nucleotides read TGTGCCAGCAGTGAAGACGAAGTACGGGAGACCCAGTACTTC.

This clone was recorded only once. The V call is TRBV7-9, the J call TRBJ1-2, with TRBD1 matching 7 bases. Per the germline V gene, CDR1 is SEHNR and CDR2 is FQNEAQ (reference sequence). The CDR3 contains 14 residues. Losses at the gene ends were 5 bases for V and 4 bases for J; bases not matched to a gene: 7. The DNA for the CDR3 is TGTGCCAGCAGCCTCTCCGGGACAGCCTATGGCTACACCTTC. Translation gives CASSLSGTAYGYTF. The complete variable domain, with remaining parts taken from reference TRBV7-9 and TRBJ1-2, reads DTGVSQNPRHKITKRGQNVTFRCDPISEHNRLYWYRQTLGQGPEFLTYFQNEAQLEKSRLLSDRFSAERPKGSFSTLEIQRTEQGDSAMYLCASSLSGTAYGYTFGSGTRLTVV.

This chain connects TRBV30 to TRBJ1-3, with D possibly being TRBD1 (5 bases). V was trimmed by 3 bases and J by 0 bases, leaving 15 bases between them. In germline, CDR1 is GTSNPN, CDR2 SVGIG (reference sequence). This CDR3 has 16 residues. As DNA, the CDR3 is TGTGCCTGGAGCCAAGGGGCCCTCTCCTCTGGAAACACCATATATTTT. Residues: CAWSQGALSSGNTIYF.

CDR3 in DNA: TGTGCCAGCAGCGCCGGTAAGGGGTACTCTGGAAACACCATATATTTT. Protein: CASSAGKGYSGNTIYF. V gene TRBV5-6 combines with J gene TRBJ1-3, with D perhaps TRBD1 (5 bases). Germline loops: CDR1 SGHDT, CDR2 YYEEEE. The CDR3 consists of 16 residues. V dropped 4 bases and J dropped 0 bases, with 14 bases sitting between them.

The chain recombines TRBV30 with TRBJ1-1, with unresolved D. The CDR3 is made up of 10 amino acids. The germline gives CDR1 GTSNPN, CDR2 SVGIG (reference sequence). Trimming shortened V by 6 bases and J by 4 bases, and 6 bases separated the two germline ends. Here the CDR3 reads CACHSTEAFF. The CDR3 nucleotides are TGTGCCTGCCATAGCACTGAAGCTTTCTTT.

V gene TRBV27 combines with J gene TRBJ1-5; possible D gene TRBD1, 6 bases. CDR1 and CDR2 from the germline V gene are MNHEY and SMNVEV (reference sequence). The CDR3 is 16 residues long. V gave up 2 bases and J gave up 3 bases, with 14 bases separating them. CDR3 DNA: TGTGCCAGCAGTTTAACGGCAGGGGTATCCAATCAGCCCCAGCATTTT. Protein sequence: CASSLTAGVSNQPQHF.

The chain joins TRBV9 to TRBJ2-5, with 11 bases that match TRBD2. Germline loops: CDR1 SGDLS, CDR2 YYNGEE. The CDR3 length is 16 residues. Unmatched junction bases numbered 5, after V lost 2 bases and J lost 2 bases. CDR3 protein: CASSVSSGGPQETQYF. The DNA for the CDR3 is TGTGCCAGCAGCGTCTCTAGCGGGGGGCCTCAAGAGACCCAGTACTTC.

In this sample, this clone turned up once. The chain uses TRBV6-5 and TRBJ2-7; 8 bases agree with TRBD1. Germline CDR1 reads MNHEY; CDR2 reads SVGAGI. V gave up 6 bases and J gave up 0 bases; unmatched junction bases: 4. The CDR3 has 14 amino acids. CDR3 sequence reads: CASRGDRSSYEQYF. CDR3 bases: TGTGCCAGCAGGGGGGACAGGAGCTCCTACGAGCAGTACTTC.

The chain links TRBV13 to TRBJ2-3; no firm D call. CDR3 length: 15 residues. Germline V gives CDR1 PRHDT, CDR2 FYEKMQ (reference sequence). V dropped 0 bases and J dropped 0 bases, with 7 bases sitting between them. The CDR3 reads CASSLGTTSTDTQYF. CDR3 DNA sequence: TGTGCCAGCAGCTTAGGGACAACTAGCACAGATACGCAGTATTTT.

A single count supports this clone. V usage is TRBV2 and J usage is TRBJ1-2; a weak D match, TRBD1 (5 bases). Trimming cost V 2 bases and J 3 bases, with 13 bases left between them. CDR3 length: 15 residues. Germline lookup yields CDR1 SNHLY and CDR2 FYNNEI. The CDR3 is CASSERIDSYYGYTF. The CDR3 DNA sequence: TGTGCCAGCAGTGAAAGGATCGACAGCTACTATGGCTACACCTTC. The whole variable domain, remainder taken from reference TRBV2 and TRBJ1-2, is EPEVTQTPSHQVTQMGQEVILRCVPISNHLYFYWYRQILGQKVEFLVSFYNNEISEKSEIFDDQFSVERPDGSNFTLKIRSTKLEDSAMYFCASSERIDSYYGYTFGSGTRLTVV.

The CDR3 protein is CASSPTASGGELFF. CDR3 DNA sequence: TGCGCCAGCAGCCCGACCGCATCGGGCGGGGAGCTGTTTTTT. V usage is TRBV4-3 and J usage is TRBJ2-2; unclear D gene. The CDR3 is 14 amino acids. The V end lost 4 bases, the J end lost 7 bases, and 13 bases lay between the germline ends. CDR1 LGHNA and CDR2 YSLEER come from the germline V gene.

V gene TRBV7-3 combines with J gene TRBJ2-2; no definite D call. Germline loops: CDR1 SGHTA, CDR2 FQGTGA. This CDR3 has 13 amino acids. V lost 5 bases to trimming and J lost 2 bases, with 6 bases between them. The DNA of the CDR3 is TGTGCCAGCAGCAGAGAAAACACCGGGGAGCTGTTTTTT. Translation gives CASSRENTGELFF.

The rearrangement uses TRBV7-2 and TRBJ2-5, with unresolved D. The CDR3 spans 15 residues. Trimming shortened V by 5 bases and J by 4 bases, and 17 bases separated the two germline ends. CDR1 and CDR2 from the germline V gene are SGHTA and FQGNSA. The CDR3 loop reads CASSLTSAGRETQYF. CDR3 nucleotides: TGTGCCAGCAGCCTCACCTCGGCAGGAAGAGAGACCCAGTACTTC.

This chain links TRBV6-1 with TRBJ1-6; D may be TRBD1 (5 bases). With 6 bases removed from V and 14 bases from J, the gap between germline ends came to 14 bases. The CDR3 is 12 amino acids. Germline V gene lookup returns CDR1 MNHNS and CDR2 SASEGT. The CDR3 coding sequence is TGTGCCAGCAGCGAACCGGGACTATCCCTCCACTTT. Its protein is CASSEPGLSLHF.

The CDR3 loop reads CATSKAVQETQYF. DNA of the CDR3: TGTGCCACATCCAAAGCGGTACAAGAGACCCAGTACTTC. V gene TRBV15 combines with J gene TRBJ2-5, with a tentative D call TRBD2 (5 bases). The V end lost 9 bases, the J end lost 2 bases, and 13 bases lay between the germline ends. The germline V gene encodes CDR1 LNHNV and CDR2 YYDKDF (reference sequence). The CDR3 contains 13 residues.

V gene TRBV5-4 combines with J gene TRBJ2-5; 11 nucleotides agree with TRBD2. The germline gives CDR1 SGHNT, CDR2 YYREEE (reference sequence). The CDR3 is made up of 14 amino acids. The V gene end was trimmed by 4 bases and the J gene end by 5 bases; junction bases not matched to a gene: 4. CDR3 bases: TGTGCCAGCAGCCCGACTAGCGGGACGGAGACCCAGTACTTC. Translating gives CASSPTSGTETQYF.

This rearrangement joins TRBV5-6 to TRBJ2-7; 8 nucleotides agree with TRBD2. V lost 0 bases and J lost 0; bases outside the gene matches: 2. This CDR3 spans 15 amino acids. Germline-derived CDR1 and CDR2 are SGHDT and YYEEEE. The CDR3 nucleotides read TGTGCCAGCAGCTTGGCGGGACTAGGCTCCTACGAGCAGTACTTC. Protein: CASSLAGLGSYEQYF. The variable domain in full, completed from reference TRBV5-6 and TRBJ2-7, reads DAGVTQSPTHLIKTRGQQVTLRCSPKSGHDTVSWYQQALGQGPQFIFQYYEEEERQRGNFPDRFSGHQFPNYSSELNVNALLLGDSALYLCASSLAGLGSYEQYFGPGTRLTVT.

The chain uses TRBV9 and TRBJ1-2, with 7 bases matching TRBD1. There are 13 residues in the CDR3. Per the germline V gene, CDR1 is SGDLS and CDR2 is YYNGEE. V lost 2 bases, J lost 7 bases, and 5 bases stayed unmatched. The CDR3 DNA is TGTGCCAGCAGCGTGGATACAGGGGTTGGCTACACCTTC. Translating gives CASSVDTGVGYTF.

The chain recombines TRBV19 with TRBJ2-1; the D is unclear. Germline V gene data show CDR1 as LNHDA and CDR2 as SQIVND (reference sequence). Trimming took 9 bases from V and 5 from J, leaving 14 bases between them. This CDR3 is built from 13 residues. The CDR3 sequence: CASTDITHNEQFF. CDR3 DNA: TGTGCCAGCACTGACATAACTCACAATGAGCAGTTCTTC.

This sequence joins TRBV19 and TRBJ1-3; tentatively, D is TRBD1 (5 bases). CDR1 LNHDA and CDR2 SQIVND come from the germline V gene (reference sequence). V dropped 7 bases and J dropped 4 bases, with 17 bases sitting between them. The CDR3 runs to 15 residues. Written as DNA, the CDR3 is TGTGCCAGTAATGGGGGGAAAGGCGCCGGAAACACCATATATTTT. Its translation is CASNGGKGAGNTIYF.